This T cell receptor beta chain was sequenced for a study of beta chain features in type 1 diabetes. Study observations and caveats: People with Type 1 diabetes carried modestly yet significantly shorter TCRB CDR3s in all four CD4+ subsets.

Turning to this clone: Its antigen is not known.

Reverse transcription of all isolated RNA meant that expressed TCRB transcripts were sequenced. Sequencing was performed with immunoSEQ multiplex PCR; in TCRdb, only in-frame clones are kept and a portion is missing. The table includes around 250,000 clones, around 24% detected once. CDR3 length: 13 residues. The germline CDR1 and CDR2 sequences are SGHTA and FQGNSA. Trimming took off 5 bases at V and 0 bases at J, with 7 bases between the two ends. The chain joins TRBV7-2 to TRBJ1-2; D is unresolved. The origin of this receptor is a woman in her thirties with type 1 diabetes. Sequenced sample: naive CD4+ T cells from blood. This chain's CDR3 is CASSQTANYGYTF. Here the CDR3 DNA reads TGTGCCAGCAGCCAAACAGCTAACTATGGCTACACCTTC.